This TCR beta chain was documented in a study of T-cell reconstitution after alpha-beta-depleted transplantation in children. Construction of the TCRbeta library involved unique molecular identifiers. In TCRdb, the PCR reads were re-called with MiXCR into one record per CDR3 protein. The sample consists of about 440,000 distinct CDR3 sequences, 43% of them appearing once. The sequencing used PBMCs, collected before TCRalphabeta/CD19-depleted stem cell transplant. The receptor's source is a girl aged 2 to 10 with aplastic anemia, due to receive a stem cell transplant.

CDR3 nucleotide sequence: TGTGCCATCAGTGATGGGGCTACCTACGAGCAGTACTTC. It translates to CAISDGATYEQYF. V and J are TRBV10-3 and TRBJ2-7; possibly TRBD1 for D (5 bases). V shed 3 bases and J shed 2 bases, with 8 bases lying between them. The CDR3 covers 13 residues. Germline assignment: CDR1 ENHRY and CDR2 SYGVKD.